Below are 5 T cell receptor beta chains sequenced from a single sample in a study of shared clonotypes between healthy human individuals. Sequencing used immunoSEQ multiplex PCR; TCRdb keeps in-frame clones, though not all of them. The top ten hold over 0.1% of the sample, which has more than 2 million clones, around 95% seen once. Sequenced sample: naive CD4+ T cells sorted from blood. Subset noted: CD45RA+ positively selected. These receptor sequences come from a man younger than 35 in good health.

The chain couples TRBV7-9 to TRBJ1-3; D remains ambiguous. The V and J ends lost 5 bases and 2 bases respectively, with 13 bases between them. The CDR3 is 15 residues long. Germline V gene data show CDR1 as SEHNR and CDR2 as FQNEAQ (reference sequence). The CDR3 DNA is TGTGCCAGCAGCGTACACGACGGAGCTGGAAACACCATATATTTT. Residues: CASSVHDGAGNTIYF.

This clone is a singleton in its sample. J is TRBJ1-6 and V is TRBV5-1, with 7 bases matching TRBD1. Germline trimming cut 4 bases from V and 7 bases from J; bases unmatched to any gene: 5. The CDR3 has 14 amino acids. In germline, CDR1 is SGHRS, CDR2 YFSETQ. In DNA, the CDR3 is TGCGCCAGCAGCCCCACAGGGGTCAATTCACCCCTCCACTTT. Amino acids: CASSPTGVNSPLHF.

The chain uses TRBV5-1 and TRBJ1-1; D is unresolved. In germline, CDR1 is SGHRS, CDR2 YFSETQ. V gave up 3 bases and J gave up 1 base, with 7 bases separating them. The CDR3 is 13 residues long. In DNA, the CDR3 is TGCGCCAGCAGCTATGGGTCGAACACTGAAGCTTTCTTT. Protein product: CASSYGSNTEAFF.

The J gene is TRBJ2-1, the V gene TRBV7-2, with unresolved D. Germline V CDR1 and CDR2: SGHTA, FQGNSA. The CDR3 is 13 residues long. Trimming removed 1 base from V and 6 bases from J, with 7 bases in between. CDR3 sequence (DNA): TGTGCCAGCAGCTTAGGTCTAGGCAATGAGCAGTTCTTC. It translates to CASSLGLGNEQFF.

J is TRBJ1-5 and V is TRBV6-5; TRBD1 aligns across 7 bases. Germline CDR1 reads MNHEY; CDR2 reads SVGAGI. Trimming removed 6 bases from V and 4 bases from J; junction bases left unmatched: 9. The CDR3 is 15 amino acids. The CDR3 DNA sequence: TGTGCCAGCAGCCGTGCTGGGACAGCGAATCAGCCCCAGCATTTT. Translating gives CASSRAGTANQPQHF.